The T cell receptor (beta chain) described here comes from a study of blood T cell repertoires in COVID-19. The method was immunoSEQ multiplex PCR; TCRdb's version includes in-frame clones alone and lacks a portion of them. In the table there are fewer than 400,000 clones, around nine tenths of which are singletons. Individuals drawn from 24 US areas were roughly 18 to 95 years old. Membership in each cohort depended on participant-reported clinical history. Germline CDR1 MGHRA, CDR2 YSYEKL. This CDR3 spans 14 amino acids. V was clipped by 0 bases and J by 0 bases, with 4 bases between them. The clonotype was recovered from a man in his sixties who had recovered from COVID-19. Sequenced material: PBMCs or T cells enriched from blood (not recorded which). The V gene is TRBV4-1, the J gene TRBJ2-3; D gene uncertain. In nucleotides, the CDR3 is TGCGCCAGCAGCCAAGATGGCAGCACAGATACGCAGTATTTT. Amino acids: CASSQDGSTDTQYF.